One T cell receptor beta chain is described in this entry. Assay: immunoSEQ multiplex PCR; the TCRdb copy retains only in-frame clones and omits some. The data contain roughly 76,000 clones, 94% of them singletons. This specimen belongs to a study of technical replicates of blood from a handful of donors. The sequence came from a human donor in good health. Sequencing input: T cells isolated from PBMCs.

CDR3 region: CASSLMGQGEEQYF. The CDR3, as DNA: TGTGCCAGCAGTTTAATGGGACAGGGGGAGGAGCAGTACTTC. The chain couples TRBV27 to TRBJ2-7; 11 positions agree with TRBD1. This CDR3 comprises 14 residues. Germline trimming cut 2 bases from V and 7 bases from J; bases unmatched to any gene: 4. The V gene's germline CDR1 is MNHEY and CDR2 SMNVEV (reference sequence).